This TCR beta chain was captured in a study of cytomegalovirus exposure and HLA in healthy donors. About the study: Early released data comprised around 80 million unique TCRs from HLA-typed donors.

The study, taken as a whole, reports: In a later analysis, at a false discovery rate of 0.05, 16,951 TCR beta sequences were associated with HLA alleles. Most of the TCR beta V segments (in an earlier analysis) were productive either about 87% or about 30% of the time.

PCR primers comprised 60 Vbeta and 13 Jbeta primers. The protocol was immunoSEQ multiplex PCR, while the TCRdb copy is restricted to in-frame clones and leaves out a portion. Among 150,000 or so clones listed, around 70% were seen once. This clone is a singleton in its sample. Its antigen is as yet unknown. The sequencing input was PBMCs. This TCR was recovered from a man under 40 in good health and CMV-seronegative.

The CDR3 region has the DNA TGTGCCAGCAGCCAAGATCGTGCCAGTAGCTATTATGGCTACACCTTC. Its translation: CASSQDRASSYYGYTF. The J gene is TRBJ1-2, the V gene TRBV4-2; D gene ambiguous. Germline CDR1 LGHNA, CDR2 YNFKEQ. This CDR3 is 16 amino acids long. Trimming removed 0 bases from V and 5 bases from J, with 16 bases in between.